Shown below are 3 T cell receptor beta chains from a single sample sequenced in a study of Ad26.COV2.S vaccination and SARS-CoV-2 variants (dated by TCRdb to the early 2020s). The library relied on the immunoSEQ multiplex PCR assay. What TCRdb holds here is the immuneACCESS table cut down to in-frame rearrangements. Part of the clones is not present; checked against another copy, under half of the missing clones reflect an unresolved V gene, and the others are unexplained. Across this sample there are hundreds of thousands of clones, with over 80% seen only once. The top ten constitute more than 1.5% of the sample. Sample treatment or condition, as interpreted from the label and publication: over 15 received Ad26.COV2.S at low or high dose, single or two shots; 5 received placebo; per-sample allocation not given. For vaccine and placebo recipients, repertoires were sequenced using samples collected on day 63 after the first injection.

Material: peripheral blood, obtained in a trial of Ad26.COV2.S vaccine versus placebo. These receptors originate from a person aged 18-60 years who received the Ad26.COV2.S COVID-19 vaccine or a placebo.

The genes are TRBV4-3 and TRBJ2-5, with a possible D match to TRBD1 (5 bases). V lost 0 bases and J 4 bases, leaving 12 bases between the germline ends. Germline-derived CDR1 and CDR2 are LGHNA and YSLEER. The length of the CDR3 is 15 residues. The CDR3 DNA follows: TGCGCCAGCAGCCAAGAGGGGCGTTCTGCAGAGACCCAGTACTTC. This codes for CASSQEGRSAETQYF.

This sequence joins TRBV4-1 and TRBJ1-4; D unresolved. Germline lookup yields CDR1 MGHRA and CDR2 YSYEKL. The CDR3 totals 14 residues. V dropped 1 base and J dropped 0 bases, with 3 bases sitting between them. Here the CDR3 DNA reads TGCGCCAGCAGCCAAGTCCCAACTAATGAAAAACTGTTTTTT. This encodes CASSQVPTNEKLFF.

This clone was recorded only once. This rearrangement joins TRBV27 to TRBJ1-2; D may be TRBD1 (5 bases). This CDR3 has 15 amino acids. The V end was cut by 5 bases, the J end by 3 bases, with 16 bases between. The germline CDR1 and CDR2 sequences are MNHEY and SMNVEV (reference sequence). The CDR3 nucleotides read TGTGCCAGCAGTATGGGGGTGGGCGCCGACTATGGCTACACCTTC. As protein: CASSMGVGADYGYTF.